These T cell receptor beta chains were read from a single sample in a study of OX40 agonist ivuxolimab in advanced cancers. Produced via immunoSEQ multiplex PCR; TCRdb's table is partial and in-frame only. The table shows roughly 15,000 clones, with about 80% occurring only once. Sequences were derived from CD4+ or CD8+ T cells sorted from blood, sampled in a trial of the OX40 agonist ivuxolimab. These receptors were taken from an adult with an advanced solid tumor such as melanoma, head and neck, liver or kidney cancer. The CDR3 runs from the conserved cysteine through the conserved F or W. The order of the fields is J gene, clone size, V gene, D gene, CDR3 length, CDR3 DNA, CDR3 protein. D genes are given only for firm matches. Where a row states a size, it is once, few, many or the class of an expanded clone; other rows omit it.

j_gene: TRBJ2-7
abundance: .
v_gene: TRBV27
d_gene: .
len: 14
CDR3nt: TGTGCCAGCAGTTTCCAGGCTCACTCCTACGAGCAGTACTTC
CDR3aa: CASSFQAHSYEQYF

j_gene: TRBJ2-5
abundance: .
v_gene: TRBV20-1
d_gene: .
len: 11
CDR3nt: TGCAGTGCTTTAGCCCCGGAGACCCAGTACTTC
CDR3aa: CSALAPETQYF

j_gene: TRBJ2-1
abundance: .
v_gene: TRBV11-3
d_gene: .
len: 15
CDR3nt: TGTGCCAGCAGCCCGACACAGGGTAGGGACAATGAGCAGTTCTTC
CDR3aa: CASSPTQGRDNEQFF

j_gene: TRBJ2-7
abundance: .
v_gene: TRBV19
d_gene: TRBD2
len: 14
CDR3nt: TGTGCCAGTAGCGGGACTAGCGGGAGGTACGAGCAGTACTTC
CDR3aa: CASSGTSGRYEQYF

j_gene: TRBJ2-7
abundance: medium-sized
v_gene: TRBV6-6
d_gene: .
len: 12
CDR3nt: TGTGCCAGCAGTTACTCTCGTGGGGAGCAGTACTTC
CDR3aa: CASSYSRGEQYF

j_gene: TRBJ2-7
abundance: .
v_gene: TRBV29-1
d_gene: .
len: 13
CDR3nt: TGCAGCGTTGCGGCGGACAACTCCTACGAGCAGTACTTC
CDR3aa: CSVAADNSYEQYF

j_gene: TRBJ2-5
abundance: .
v_gene: TRBV27
d_gene: .
len: 13
CDR3nt: TGTGCCAGCAGTTACGGGGGGCTAGAGACCCAGTACTTC
CDR3aa: CASSYGGLETQYF

j_gene: TRBJ2-7
abundance: .
v_gene: TRBV29-1
d_gene: TRBD1
len: 12
CDR3nt: TGCAGCGCGGGACAGAATACCTACGAGCAGTACTTC
CDR3aa: CSAGQNTYEQYF

j_gene: TRBJ1-1
abundance: .
v_gene: TRBV27
d_gene: .
len: 14
CDR3nt: TGTGCCAGCAGTCCCGGAGGCGCGGGGACTGAAGCTTTCTTT
CDR3aa: CASSPGGAGTEAFF

j_gene: TRBJ1-6
abundance: .
v_gene: TRBV5-6
d_gene: .
len: 13
CDR3nt: TGTGCCAGCAGCCCTACTTTGGGTTCACCCCTCCACTTT
CDR3aa: CASSPTLGSPLHF

j_gene: TRBJ1-5
abundance: .
v_gene: TRBV28
d_gene: TRBD1
len: 15
CDR3nt: TGTGCCACCGGACAGGGTTATAGTGGCAATCAGCCCCAGCATTTT
CDR3aa: CATGQGYSGNQPQHF

j_gene: TRBJ2-1
abundance: .
v_gene: TRBV27
d_gene: .
len: 14
CDR3nt: TGTGCCAGCAGTTTGGGGACGACATACAATGAGCAGTTCTTC
CDR3aa: CASSLGTTYNEQFF

j_gene: TRBJ2-1
abundance: .
v_gene: TRBV9
d_gene: .
len: 13
CDR3nt: TGTGCCAGCAGGGACGGCAGCCACAATGAGCAGTTCTTC
CDR3aa: CASRDGSHNEQFF

j_gene: TRBJ2-7
abundance: .
v_gene: TRBV7-9
d_gene: .
len: 12
CDR3nt: TGTGCCAGCAGTTCGCAGGCCTACGAGCAGTACTTC
CDR3aa: CASSSQAYEQYF

j_gene: TRBJ2-3
abundance: once
v_gene: TRBV5-4
d_gene: TRBD2
len: 17
CDR3nt: TGTGCCAGCAGTTTAGGACTAGCGGGAGACCCCACAGATACGCAGTATTTT
CDR3aa: CASSLGLAGDPTDTQYF

j_gene: TRBJ2-3
abundance: .
v_gene: TRBV19
d_gene: .
len: 14
CDR3nt: TGTGCCAGTATGCTAGCGCCTAGCACAGATACGCAGTATTTT
CDR3aa: CASMLAPSTDTQYF

j_gene: TRBJ2-3
abundance: once
v_gene: TRBV28
d_gene: TRBD2
len: 16
CDR3nt: TGTGCCAGCAGTCCCCGACTAGCGGGAATGCGAGATACGCAGTATTTT
CDR3aa: CASSPRLAGMRDTQYF

j_gene: TRBJ2-1
abundance: once
v_gene: TRBV9
d_gene: TRBD2
len: 14
CDR3nt: TGTGCCAGCAGCACCTGGGGAGGGTCGGATGAGCAGTTCTTC
CDR3aa: CASSTWGGSDEQFF

j_gene: TRBJ2-7
abundance: .
v_gene: TRBV6-6
d_gene: .
len: 13
CDR3nt: TGTGCCAGCAGTTACTTACTAGCCGGAGAGCAGTACTTC
CDR3aa: CASSYLLAGEQYF

j_gene: TRBJ2-5
abundance: once
v_gene: TRBV2
d_gene: .
len: 12
CDR3nt: TGTGCCAGCACCGAAGGTGGCGGGACCCAGTACTTC
CDR3aa: CASTEGGGTQYF

j_gene: TRBJ2-7
abundance: .
v_gene: TRBV27
d_gene: TRBD2
len: 20
CDR3nt: TGTGCCAGCAGTTTCTCCTTGGGACTAGCGGGAGGGCCCGGTCCTTACGAGCAGTACTTC
CDR3aa: CASSFSLGLAGGPGPYEQYF

j_gene: TRBJ2-5
abundance: .
v_gene: TRBV7-9
d_gene: .
len: 16
CDR3nt: TGTGCCAGCAGCTCAAGACAGACTAGATCCGACGAGACCCAGTACTTC
CDR3aa: CASSSRQTRSDETQYF

j_gene: TRBJ2-3
abundance: .
v_gene: TRBV4-2
d_gene: TRBD2
len: 15
CDR3nt: TGTGCCAGCAGCCAAGCGGGAGGGCCTGGGGATACGCAGTATTTT
CDR3aa: CASSQAGGPGDTQYF

j_gene: TRBJ2-1
abundance: .
v_gene: TRBV19
d_gene: .
len: 15
CDR3nt: TGTGCCAGTAGTATGGCCCCGAGCTCCTACAATGAGCAGTTCTTC
CDR3aa: CASSMAPSSYNEQFF

j_gene: TRBJ1-6
abundance: .
v_gene: TRBV27
d_gene: TRBD1
len: 18
CDR3nt: TGTGCCAGCAGCCCCTTGGGGGTAGGGGGCGCGTATAATTCACCCCTCCACTTT
CDR3aa: CASSPLGVGGAYNSPLHF

j_gene: TRBJ2-5
abundance: .
v_gene: TRBV4-1
d_gene: .
len: 14
CDR3nt: TGCGCCAGCAGCCAGAAAGGGGTTTCAGAGACCCAGTACTTC
CDR3aa: CASSQKGVSETQYF